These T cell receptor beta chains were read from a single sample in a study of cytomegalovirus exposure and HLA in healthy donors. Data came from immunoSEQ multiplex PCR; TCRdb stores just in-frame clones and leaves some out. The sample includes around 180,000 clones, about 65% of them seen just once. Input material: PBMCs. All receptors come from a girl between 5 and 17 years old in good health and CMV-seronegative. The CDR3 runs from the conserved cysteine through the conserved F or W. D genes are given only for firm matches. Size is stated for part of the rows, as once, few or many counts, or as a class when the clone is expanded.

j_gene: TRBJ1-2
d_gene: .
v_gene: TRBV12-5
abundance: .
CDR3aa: CASGEGNQEIYGYTF
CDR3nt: TGTGCTAGTGGAGAGGGAAATCAGGAAATCTATGGCTACACCTTC

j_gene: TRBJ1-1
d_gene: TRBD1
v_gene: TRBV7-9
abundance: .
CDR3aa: CASRLGQVNTEAFF
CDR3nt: TGTGCCAGCAGATTGGGACAGGTAAACACTGAAGCTTTCTTT

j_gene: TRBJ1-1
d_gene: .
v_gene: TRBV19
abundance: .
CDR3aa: CASSIGGGGVNTEAFF
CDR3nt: TGTGCCAGTAGTATAGGAGGGGGTGGAGTGAACACTGAAGCTTTCTTT

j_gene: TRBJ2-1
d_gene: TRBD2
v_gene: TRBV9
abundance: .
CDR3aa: CASTLAGASFNEQFF
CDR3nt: TGTGCCAGCACCCTAGCGGGGGCCTCCTTCAATGAGCAGTTCTTC

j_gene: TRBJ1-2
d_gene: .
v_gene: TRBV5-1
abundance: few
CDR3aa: CASSLGQEIYGYTF
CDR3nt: TGCGCCAGCAGCTTGGGACAGGAGATTTATGGCTACACCTTC

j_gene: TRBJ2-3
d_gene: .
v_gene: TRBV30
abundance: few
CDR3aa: CAWNYQGGTDTQYF
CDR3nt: TGTGCCTGGAATTACCAGGGTGGCACAGATACGCAGTATTTT

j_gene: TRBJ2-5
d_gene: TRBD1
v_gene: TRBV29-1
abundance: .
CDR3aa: CSVDRGRETQYF
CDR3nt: TGCAGCGTTGACAGGGGGAGAGAGACCCAGTACTTC

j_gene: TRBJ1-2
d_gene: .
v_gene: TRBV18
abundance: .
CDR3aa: CASSPGTDYGYTF
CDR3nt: TGTGCCAGCTCACCAGGCACAGACTATGGCTACACCTTC

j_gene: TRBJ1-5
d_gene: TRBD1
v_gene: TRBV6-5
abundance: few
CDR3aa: CASSQGGTNQPQHF
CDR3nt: TGTGCCAGCAGCCAGGGGGGAACCAATCAGCCCCAGCATTTT

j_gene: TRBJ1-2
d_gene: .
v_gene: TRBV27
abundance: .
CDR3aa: CASSFGNGYGYTF
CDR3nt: TGTGCCAGCAGTTTTGGCAACGGGTATGGCTACACCTTC

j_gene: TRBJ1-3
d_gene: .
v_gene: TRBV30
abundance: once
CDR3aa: CAWSSSDSGNTIYF
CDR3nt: TGTGCCTGGAGTTCCTCGGACAGCGGAAACACCATATATTTT

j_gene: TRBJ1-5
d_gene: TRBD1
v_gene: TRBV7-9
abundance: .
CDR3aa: CASTPDRGNQPQHF
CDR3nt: TGTGCCAGCACCCCGGACAGGGGCAATCAGCCCCAACATTTT

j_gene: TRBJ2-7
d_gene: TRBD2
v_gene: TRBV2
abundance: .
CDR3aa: CASSQGLAGGQTHF
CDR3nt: TGTGCCAGCAGTCAGGGACTAGCGGGGGGGCAAACTCACTTC

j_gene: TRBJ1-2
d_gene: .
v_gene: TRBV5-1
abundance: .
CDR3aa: CASSLVVGGDYGYTF
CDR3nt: TGCGCCAGCAGCTTGGTGGTAGGGGGTGACTATGGCTACACCTTC

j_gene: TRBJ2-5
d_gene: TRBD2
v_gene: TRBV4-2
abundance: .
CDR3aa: CASKNPGAAGVGGETQYF
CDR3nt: TGTGCCAGCAAAAACCCGGGGGCAGCGGGAGTCGGGGGAGAGACCCAGTACTTC

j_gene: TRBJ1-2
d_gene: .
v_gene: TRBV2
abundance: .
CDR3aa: CASRGSNYGYTF
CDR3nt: TGTGCCTCGCGGGGCTCTAACTATGGCTACACCTTC

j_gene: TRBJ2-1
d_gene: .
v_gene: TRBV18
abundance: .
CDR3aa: CASFLHPDNNEQFF
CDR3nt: TGTGCCAGCTTCCTTCACCCCGACAACAATGAGCAGTTCTTC

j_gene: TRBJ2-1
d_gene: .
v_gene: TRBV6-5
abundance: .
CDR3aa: CASSPGGRNEQFF
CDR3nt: TGTGCCAGCAGTCCCGGGGGGCGGAATGAGCAGTTCTTC

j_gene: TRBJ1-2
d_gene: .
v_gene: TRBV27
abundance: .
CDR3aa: CASSLIPRGNYGYTF
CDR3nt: TGTGCCAGCAGTTTAATACCACGAGGAAACTATGGCTACACCTTC

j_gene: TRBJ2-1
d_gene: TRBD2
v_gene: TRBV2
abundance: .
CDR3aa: CASSEGTSGLYNEQFF
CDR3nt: TGTGCCAGCAGCGAAGGGACTAGCGGACTATACAATGAGCAGTTCTTC

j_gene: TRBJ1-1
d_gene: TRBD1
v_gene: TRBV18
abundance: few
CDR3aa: CASSSGQGDTEAFF
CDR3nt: TGTGCCAGCTCATCCGGACAGGGCGACACTGAAGCTTTCTTT

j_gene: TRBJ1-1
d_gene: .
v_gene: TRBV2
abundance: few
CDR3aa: CASSGRTLLGTEAFF
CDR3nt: TGTGCCAGCAGTGGACGGACTTTATTGGGCACTGAAGCTTTCTTT

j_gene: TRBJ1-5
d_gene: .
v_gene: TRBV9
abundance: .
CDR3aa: CASSGGGSMAQHF
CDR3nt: TGTGCCAGCAGCGGGGGGGGTAGTATGGCCCAGCATTTT

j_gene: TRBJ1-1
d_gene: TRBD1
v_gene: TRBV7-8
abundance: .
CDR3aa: CASSSGQDQNTEAFF
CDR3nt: TGTGCCAGCAGCTCTGGACAGGACCAGAACACTGAAGCTTTCTTT

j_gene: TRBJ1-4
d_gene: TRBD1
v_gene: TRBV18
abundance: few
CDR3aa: CASSPNTGASEKLFF
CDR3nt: TGTGCCAGCTCACCCAATACAGGGGCTTCGGAAAAACTGTTTTTT

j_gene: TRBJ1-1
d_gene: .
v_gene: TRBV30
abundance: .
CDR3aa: CAWAQTGVDTEAFF
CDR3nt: TGTGCCTGGGCCCAGACAGGAGTTGACACTGAAGCTTTCTTT

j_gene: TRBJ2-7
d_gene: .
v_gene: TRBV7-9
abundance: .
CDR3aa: CASSLGGQEQYF
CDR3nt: TGTGCCAGCAGCTTAGGGGGGCAAGAGCAGTACTTC

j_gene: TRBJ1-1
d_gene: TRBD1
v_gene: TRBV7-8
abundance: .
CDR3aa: CASSFFQGAGTEAFF
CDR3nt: TGTGCCAGCAGCTTCTTTCAGGGGGCAGGCACTGAAGCTTTCTTT

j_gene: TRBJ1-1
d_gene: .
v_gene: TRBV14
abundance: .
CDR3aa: CASSHRMGGVTEAFF
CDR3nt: TGTGCCAGCAGCCATCGAATGGGAGGGGTCACTGAAGCTTTCTTT

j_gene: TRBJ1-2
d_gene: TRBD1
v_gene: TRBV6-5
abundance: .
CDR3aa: CASSYGRGNRDGYTF
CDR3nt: TGTGCCAGCAGTTACGGCAGGGGGAATCGGGATGGCTACACCTTC

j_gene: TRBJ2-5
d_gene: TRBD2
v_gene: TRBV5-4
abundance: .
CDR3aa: CASRPTSGAQETQYF
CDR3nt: TGTGCCAGCAGGCCTACTAGCGGGGCCCAAGAGACCCAGTACTTC

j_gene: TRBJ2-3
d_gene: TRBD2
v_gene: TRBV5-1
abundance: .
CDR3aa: CASSFPSGGVTSTDTQYF
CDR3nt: TGCGCCAGCAGCTTCCCAAGCGGGGGGGTAACTAGCACAGATACGCAGTATTTT

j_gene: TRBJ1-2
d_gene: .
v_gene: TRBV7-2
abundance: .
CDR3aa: CASSDYQLSYGYTF
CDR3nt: TGTGCCAGCAGCGACTACCAGCTATCCTATGGCTACACCTTC

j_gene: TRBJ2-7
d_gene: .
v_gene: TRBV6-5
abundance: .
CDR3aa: CASSSLASGGEQYF
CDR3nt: TGTGCCAGCAGTTCACTAGCCTCGGGTGGGGAGCAGTACTTC

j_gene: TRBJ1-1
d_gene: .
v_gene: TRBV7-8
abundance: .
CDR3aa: CASSLGGSHTEAFF
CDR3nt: TGTGCCAGCAGCTTAGGAGGGTCCCACACTGAAGCTTTCTTT

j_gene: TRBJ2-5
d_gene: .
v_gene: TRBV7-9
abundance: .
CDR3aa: CASMRGYQETQYF
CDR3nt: TGTGCCAGCATGCGGGGTTACCAAGAGACCCAGTACTTC

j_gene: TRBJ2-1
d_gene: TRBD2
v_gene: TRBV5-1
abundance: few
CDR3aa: CASSLAKRGASSYNEQFF
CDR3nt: TGCGCCAGCAGCTTGGCCAAGCGGGGGGCCAGCTCCTACAATGAGCAGTTCTTC

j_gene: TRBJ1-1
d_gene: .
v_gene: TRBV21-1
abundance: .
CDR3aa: CASINTDRTENTEAFF
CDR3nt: TGTGCCAGCATCAATACCGATCGGACAGAGAACACTGAAGCTTTCTTT